The rows below give T cell receptor beta chains drawn from one sample of a study of OX40 agonist ivuxolimab in advanced cancers. Method: immunoSEQ multiplex PCR; TCRdb's copy keeps in-frame clones and lacks some. The sample holds about 64,000 clones; around 90% are singletons and the top ten take less than 6%. Sequences were derived from CD4+ or CD8+ T cells sorted from blood, sampled in a trial of the OX40 agonist ivuxolimab. Receptors were obtained from an adult with an advanced solid tumor such as melanoma, head and neck, liver or kidney cancer. The CDR3 runs from the conserved cysteine through the conserved F or W. Fields, in order: clone size, D gene, V gene, CDR3 length, J gene, CDR3 protein, CDR3 DNA. A D gene is named only where the DNA matches it firmly. The size field is filled for only some rows; it gives once, few, many or a size class.

abundance: -; d_gene: TRBD1; v_gene: TRBV28; len: 13; j_gene: TRBJ2-7; CDR3aa: CASRDRGPYEQYF; CDR3nt: TGTGCCAGCAGGGACAGGGGGCCTTACGAGCAGTACTTC
abundance: -; d_gene: -; v_gene: TRBV7-9; len: 13; j_gene: TRBJ1-4; CDR3aa: CASSSWGNEKLFF; CDR3nt: TGTGCCAGCAGCTCCTGGGGGAACGAAAAACTGTTTTTT
abundance: once; d_gene: -; v_gene: TRBV30; len: 13; j_gene: TRBJ1-2; CDR3aa: CAWSAGQLYGYTF; CDR3nt: TGTGCCTGGAGTGCCGGACAGCTCTATGGCTACACCTTC
abundance: -; d_gene: TRBD1; v_gene: TRBV7-9; len: 14; j_gene: TRBJ1-6; CDR3aa: CASSSDRGNSPLHF; CDR3nt: TGTGCCAGCAGCTCCGACAGGGGGAATTCACCCCTCCACTTT
abundance: -; d_gene: -; v_gene: TRBV6-1; len: 11; j_gene: TRBJ2-7; CDR3aa: CASSEDYEQYF; CDR3nt: TGTGCCAGCAGTGAGGACTACGAGCAGTACTTC
abundance: -; d_gene: -; v_gene: TRBV10-3; len: 18; j_gene: TRBJ1-4; CDR3aa: CAISDGTGTAATNEKLFF; CDR3nt: TGTGCCATCAGTGACGGGACGGGGACCGCTGCAACTAATGAAAAACTGTTTTTT
abundance: -; d_gene: TRBD1; v_gene: TRBV7-3; len: 20; j_gene: TRBJ2-1; CDR3aa: CASSPSRGRGLTDSYNEQFF; CDR3nt: TGTGCCAGCAGCCCTTCCCGGGGCAGGGGGCTAACGGACTCCTACAATGAGCAGTTCTTC
abundance: -; d_gene: TRBD1; v_gene: TRBV28; len: 16; j_gene: TRBJ1-5; CDR3aa: CASSTTGTGGNQPQHF; CDR3nt: TGTGCCAGCAGCACAACGGGGACAGGGGGCAATCAGCCCCAGCATTTT
abundance: -; d_gene: TRBD2; v_gene: TRBV2; len: 12; j_gene: TRBJ2-7; CDR3aa: CASLLAGGEQYF; CDR3nt: TGTGCCAGTTTACTAGCGGGAGGAGAGCAGTACTTC
abundance: -; d_gene: -; v_gene: TRBV4-1; len: 15; j_gene: TRBJ1-3; CDR3aa: CASSQGPGTRNTIYF; CDR3nt: TGCGCCAGCAGCCAAGGTCCAGGGACCAGAAACACCATATATTTT
abundance: -; d_gene: -; v_gene: TRBV4-2; len: 17; j_gene: TRBJ2-3; CDR3aa: CASSQGHRGVDTDTQYF; CDR3nt: TGTGCCAGCAGCCAAGGGCATAGGGGAGTGGACACAGATACGCAGTATTTT
abundance: few; d_gene: -; v_gene: TRBV6-5; len: 11; j_gene: TRBJ1-1; CDR3aa: CASGVLPEAFF; CDR3nt: TGTGCCAGCGGCGTTCTCCCTGAAGCTTTCTTT
abundance: -; d_gene: -; v_gene: TRBV2; len: 14; j_gene: TRBJ1-5; CDR3aa: CASSGYNSNQPQHF; CDR3nt: TGTGCCAGCAGTGGTTATAATAGCAATCAGCCCCAGCATTTT
abundance: -; d_gene: TRBD1; v_gene: TRBV18; len: 16; j_gene: TRBJ2-7; CDR3aa: CASSPRDSDSSYEQYF; CDR3nt: TGTGCCAGCTCACCCCGGGACAGCGATAGCTCCTACGAGCAGTACTTC
abundance: -; d_gene: TRBD2; v_gene: TRBV11-1; len: 15; j_gene: TRBJ2-7; CDR3aa: CASSLLGTSAYEQYF; CDR3nt: TGTGCCAGCAGCTTATTGGGGACTAGCGCCTACGAGCAGTACTTC
abundance: once; d_gene: -; v_gene: TRBV5-1; len: 15; j_gene: TRBJ1-4; CDR3aa: CASSGGNKANEKLFF; CDR3nt: TGCGCCAGCAGCGGAGGGAATAAGGCTAATGAAAAACTGTTTTTT
abundance: -; d_gene: -; v_gene: TRBV20-1; len: 11; j_gene: TRBJ2-7; CDR3aa: CSASSSHEQYF; CDR3nt: TGCAGTGCTAGTTCGTCCCACGAGCAGTACTTC
abundance: once; d_gene: -; v_gene: TRBV2; len: 13; j_gene: TRBJ1-2; CDR3aa: CASRETLDVGYTF; CDR3nt: TGTGCCAGCAGGGAGACCCTAGACGTAGGCTACACCTTC
abundance: -; d_gene: -; v_gene: TRBV6-5; len: 14; j_gene: TRBJ1-1; CDR3aa: CASGSGPLNTEAFF; CDR3nt: TGTGCCAGTGGGTCCGGGCCCCTGAACACTGAAGCTTTCTTT
abundance: -; d_gene: -; v_gene: TRBV9; len: 14; j_gene: TRBJ2-1; CDR3aa: CASSVASSPYEQFF; CDR3nt: TGTGCCAGCAGCGTAGCGTCTAGCCCCTATGAGCAGTTCTTC
abundance: -; d_gene: TRBD2; v_gene: TRBV10-1; len: 14; j_gene: TRBJ2-3; CDR3aa: CASKGLADTDTQYF; CDR3nt: TGCGCCAGCAAGGGGCTAGCGGACACAGATACGCAGTATTTT
abundance: -; d_gene: -; v_gene: TRBV11-2; len: 14; j_gene: TRBJ1-3; CDR3aa: CASSLDFTGNTIYF; CDR3nt: TGTGCCAGCAGCTTAGATTTCACTGGAAACACCATATATTTT
abundance: few; d_gene: -; v_gene: TRBV2; len: 11; j_gene: TRBJ2-3; CDR3aa: CASSEMDTQYF; CDR3nt: TGTGCCAGCAGTGAAATGGATACGCAGTATTTT
abundance: -; d_gene: TRBD1; v_gene: TRBV7-9; len: 18; j_gene: TRBJ1-5; CDR3aa: CASSYLGQGAKPNQPQHF; CDR3nt: TGTGCCAGCAGCTATCTTGGACAGGGGGCTAAACCTAATCAGCCCCAGCATTTT
abundance: -; d_gene: TRBD2; v_gene: TRBV6-5; len: 16; j_gene: TRBJ2-1; CDR3aa: CASSYSTLAGSNEQFF; CDR3nt: TGTGCCAGCAGTTACTCGACACTAGCGGGAAGCAATGAGCAGTTCTTC
abundance: -; d_gene: -; v_gene: TRBV28; len: 13; j_gene: TRBJ2-2; CDR3aa: CASSRPWTGELFF; CDR3nt: TGTGCCAGCAGTCGCCCTTGGACCGGGGAGCTGTTTTTT
abundance: -; d_gene: -; v_gene: TRBV18; len: 13; j_gene: TRBJ1-1; CDR3aa: CASSEGRQTEAFF; CDR3nt: TGTGCCAGCTCGGAGGGACGGCAAACTGAAGCTTTCTTT
abundance: -; d_gene: -; v_gene: TRBV28; len: 11; j_gene: TRBJ1-1; CDR3aa: CASSLDAEAFF; CDR3nt: TGTGCCAGCAGTTTAGACGCTGAAGCTTTCTTT